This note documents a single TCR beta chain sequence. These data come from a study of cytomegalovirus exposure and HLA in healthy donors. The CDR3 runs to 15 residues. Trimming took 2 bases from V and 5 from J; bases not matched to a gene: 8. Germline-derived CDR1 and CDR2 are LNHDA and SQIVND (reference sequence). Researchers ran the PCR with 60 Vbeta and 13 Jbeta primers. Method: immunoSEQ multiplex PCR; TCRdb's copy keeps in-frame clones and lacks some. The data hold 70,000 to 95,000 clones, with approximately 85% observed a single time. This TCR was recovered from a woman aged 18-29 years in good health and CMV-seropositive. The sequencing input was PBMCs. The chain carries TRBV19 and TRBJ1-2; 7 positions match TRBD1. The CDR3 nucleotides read TGTGCCAGTAGTATACAGGACAGGCTAGGATATGGCTACACCTTC. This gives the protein CASSIQDRLGYGYTF.